Shown below are 13 T cell receptor beta chains from a single sample sequenced in a study of Ad26.COV2.S vaccination and SARS-CoV-2 variants. Treatment denoted: around 19 received Ad26.COV2.S at low or high dose, single or two shots; five or six received placebo; per-sample allocation not given. Vaccine and placebo recipients were sampled on day 63 after the first injection. This table comes from immunoSEQ multiplex PCR, and its TCRdb copy is limited to in-frame clones, with some not included. The sample contains fewer than 500,000 clones, 90% of which appear only once. Sample: peripheral blood, taken in a trial of Ad26.COV2.S vaccine versus placebo. The receptors derive from a person between 18 and 65 years old who received the Ad26.COV2.S COVID-19 vaccine or a placebo.

This clone has just one count. The gene calls are TRBV7-2 and TRBJ2-3; TRBD2 agrees at 14 bases. This CDR3 is 19 amino acids long. J gave up 5 bases and V 1 base, and 11 bases lay outside the gene matches. Germline V gene sequence: CDR1 SGHTA, CDR2 FQGNSA. The DNA of the CDR3 is TGTGCCAGCAGCTTAGTAGGGACGACTAGCGGGAGGGCCGGAGATACGCAGTATTTT. Translation gives CASSLVGTTSGRAGDTQYF.

The rearrangement uses TRBV19 and TRBJ2-7; tentative D call: TRBD2 (6 bases). Trimming removed 4 bases from V and 5 bases from J, with 21 bases in between. This CDR3 is 16 amino acids long. CDR1 is LNHDA, CDR2 SQIVND, per germline (reference sequence). CDR3 bases: TGTGCCAGTAGTACTCTCGGGAGCCAGGGAAGCGACGAGCAGTACTTC. Translation gives CASSTLGSQGSDEQYF.

The chain links TRBV5-6 to TRBJ1-6; D gene ambiguous. Trimming shortened V by 0 bases and J by 4 bases, and 5 bases separated the two germline ends. There are 14 residues in the CDR3. Germline loops: CDR1 SGHDT, CDR2 YYEEEE. The DNA for the CDR3 is TGTGCCAGCAGCTTGGACCTATATAATTCACCCCTCCACTTT. It yields the protein CASSLDLYNSPLHF. The variable domain in full, with the rest retrieved from reference TRBV5-6 and TRBJ1-6, is DAGVTQSPTHLIKTRGQQVTLRCSPKSGHDTVSWYQQALGQGPQFIFQYYEEEERQRGNFPDRFSGHQFPNYSSELNVNALLLGDSALYLCASSLDLYNSPLHFGNGTRLTVT.

The rearrangement uses TRBV28 and TRBJ2-2; no firm D call. This CDR3 has 13 amino acids. V dropped 3 bases and J dropped 6 bases, with 8 bases sitting between them. Germline CDR1 and CDR2: MDHEN and SYDVKM. CDR3 sequence reads: CASSLIQAGELFF. CDR3 nucleotide sequence: TGTGCCAGCAGTTTGATCCAGGCCGGGGAGCTGTTTTTT.

The chain has TRBV30 and TRBJ1-2; no reliable D call. The ends were cut back, 3 bases at V and 1 base at J, with 15 bases in the middle. Germline CDR1 GTSNPN, CDR2 SVGIG (reference sequence). This CDR3 contains 15 residues. CDR3 sequence: CAWRGWQSINYGYTF. CDR3 in DNA: TGTGCCTGGAGGGGGTGGCAGTCAATTAACTATGGCTACACCTTC.

This clone was found once. This chain connects TRBV27 to TRBJ2-7; TRBD1 is a possible D gene (6 bases). CDR3 length: 14 residues. Germline values: CDR1 MNHEY, CDR2 SMNVEV (reference sequence). V lost 5 bases and J lost 3, with 14 bases in between. Written as DNA, the CDR3 is TGTGCCAGCAGTCCAGGGACACTTGGCTACGAGCAGTACTTC. Protein product: CASSPGTLGYEQYF.

This rearrangement joins TRBV3-1 (or the pseudogene TRBV3-2) to TRBJ2-5, with 8 bases that match TRBD2. With 5 bases clipped from V and 2 bases from J, the junction kept 10 bases outside the gene matches. CDR3 size: 16 residues. CDR1 LGHDT and CDR2 YNNKEL come from the germline V gene (reference sequence). CDR3 protein: CASSWGGSGKQETQYF. In DNA form, the CDR3 reads TGTGCCAGCAGCTGGGGGGGTAGCGGGAAGCAAGAGACCCAGTACTTC.

This chain joins TRBV5-6 and TRBJ2-7, with D tentatively TRBD1 or TRBD2 (5 bases each). Trimming removed 2 bases from V and 2 bases from J, with 8 bases in between. Germline values: CDR1 SGHDT, CDR2 YYEEEE. This CDR3 spans 13 amino acids. The CDR3 protein is CASSFPGPYEQYF. The CDR3 DNA follows: TGTGCCAGCAGCTTCCCGGGGCCCTACGAGCAGTACTTC.

This clone was detected once. The chain couples TRBV7-2 to TRBJ2-7; TRBD2 agrees at 7 bases. The ends lost 5 bases at V and 5 bases at J; junction bases unmatched: 9. The germline V gene encodes CDR1 SGHTA and CDR2 FQGNSA. The CDR3 is 14 residues long. This CDR3 is CASSPLGRVDEQYF. The DNA for the CDR3 is TGTGCCAGCAGCCCCTTAGGGAGGGTAGACGAGCAGTACTTC.

The V call is TRBV7-8, the J call TRBJ1-3; 7 nucleotides match TRBD1. After removal of 5 bases from V and 4 bases from J, the junction contained 5 bases not matched to a gene. Germline values: CDR1 SGHVS, CDR2 FQNEAQ. This CDR3 is 14 amino acids long. In nucleotides, the CDR3 is TGTGCCAGCAGCGAAGGACAGGTCGGAAACACCATATATTTT. Protein sequence: CASSEGQVGNTIYF.

This clone was recorded only once. J is TRBJ2-7 and V is TRBV30; 9 nucleotides match TRBD1. The germline CDR1 and CDR2 sequences are GTSNPN and SVGIG (reference sequence). CDR3 length: 14 amino acids. Trimming cost V 4 bases and J 0 bases; bases outside gene matches: 4. CDR3 residues: CAWNRDRVSYEQYF. The DNA of the CDR3 is TGTGCCTGGAACCGGGACAGGGTCTCCTACGAGCAGTACTTC.

The chain is built from TRBV27 and TRBJ2-1; D is unclear. The CDR3 totals 15 residues. Trimming removed 5 bases at V and 0 bases at J, with 11 bases between. In germline, CDR1 is MNHEY, CDR2 SMNVEV (reference sequence). The CDR3 DNA sequence: TGTGCCAGCAGTCCGTACTTAAGCTCCTACAATGAGCAGTTCTTC. Protein: CASSPYLSSYNEQFF.

The genes are TRBV24-1 and TRBJ2-3; 9 positions match TRBD2. V dropped 8 bases and J dropped 7; count of bases not matched to a gene: 15. The CDR3 contains 16 residues. The germline V gene encodes CDR1 KGHDR and CDR2 SFDVKD. CDR3 bases: TGTGCCACCACCCAGGGGCTAGCGGGAATAGGTTATACGCAGTATTTT. This gives the protein CATTQGLAGIGYTQYF.